This entry lists 4 T cell receptor beta chains sequenced from one sample in a study of beta chain features in type 1 diabetes. Expressed TCRB transcripts got sequenced, as all isolated RNA was reverse transcribed. Using immunoSEQ multiplex PCR, the repertoire was profiled, and TCRdb retains in-frame clones only, with some absent. Among roughly 400,000 clones listed, approximately 14% were seen once. The sequenced sample was naive CD4+ T cells from blood. All receptors come from a man younger than 40 in good health.

The V gene is TRBV4-1, the J gene TRBJ2-1, with D uncertain. Trimming cost V 4 bases and J 7 bases, with 17 bases left between them. Germline V gives CDR1 MGHRA, CDR2 YSYEKL. The CDR3 spans 15 residues. DNA of the CDR3: TGCGCCAGCAGCCCGGCAAGCGCCCGCTGGAATGAGCAGTTCTTC. This sequence encodes CASSPASARWNEQFF.

This clone was counted only a few times. The gene calls are TRBV13 and TRBJ2-3, with 8 positions matching TRBD1. The V gene end was trimmed by 3 bases and the J gene end by 7 bases; junction bases not matched to a gene: 12. Germline CDR1 and CDR2: PRHDT and FYEKMQ (reference sequence). The CDR3 contains 16 residues. The CDR3 nucleotides read TGTGCCAGCAGCTTTCCGCAGGGGGCGGGACGGAATACGCAGTATTTT. It encodes CASSFPQGAGRNTQYF.

In its sample, this clone was seen a few times. The rearrangement uses TRBV9 and TRBJ2-3; D may be TRBD2 (6 bases). Germline CDR1 reads SGDLS; CDR2 reads YYNGEE. The CDR3 has 16 residues. Deletions cut 0 bases from V and 2 bases from J, with 13 bases between. The CDR3 region has the DNA TGTGCCAGCAGCGTAGGAAACGGGGGAACCACAGATACGCAGTATTTT. Its translation is CASSVGNGGTTDTQYF.

This clone showed up just a few times. The chain uses TRBV5-1 and TRBJ2-3, with D hard to call. CDR1 is SGHRS, CDR2 YFSETQ, per germline. There are 16 residues in the CDR3. V dropped 4 bases and J dropped 1 base, with 16 bases sitting between them. The CDR3 nucleotides read TGCGCCAGCAGCCCTCTAGACCGTTCTGGCACAGATACGCAGTATTTT. Amino acid sequence: CASSPLDRSGTDTQYF.